The T cell receptor (beta chain) described here comes from a study of Graves' ophthalmopathy and Graves' hyperthyroidism. Study overall: Before any treatment was given, at initial diagnosis, peripheral blood was collected. General study results and limits: Ophthalmopathy progression predictions by the model showed around 72% specificity and about 71% sensitivity.

Investigators amplified TCR beta CDR3 regions from RNA transcripts. HTBI-primed first-round RT-PCR preceded second-round multiplex PCR. In TCRdb, the multiplex PCR reads were re-called with MiXCR into one record per CDR3 protein. The sample records roughly 410,000 distinct CDR3 sequences, 15% being singletons. This CDR3 comprises 12 residues. CDR1 is SQVTM and CDR2 is ANQGSEA in the germline V gene. Between the trimmed V and J ends, which lost 4 bases and 2 bases, there was a span of 8 bases. This clonotype occurred many times. Its antigen is still unknown. PBMCs were isolated by Ficoll-Paque density gradient centrifugation, using roughly 9.7 ml of fresh peripheral blood as the starting material.

The source is a woman aged 18-30 years with stable Graves' hyperthyroidism. This chain connects TRBV29-1 to TRBJ2-5; D is unresolved. Sequencing was performed on peripheral blood. Here the CDR3 DNA reads TGCAGCGTTGGTTATACACAAGAGACCCAGTACTTC. Translating gives CSVGYTQETQYF.